This TCR beta chain was recorded in a study of blood T cell repertoires in COVID-19. Across the whole study: Acute-phase and convalescent COVID-19 samples originated in the United States, Italy and Spain.

Some clones are missing from TCRdb's copy, which holds only in-frame ones; the method was immunoSEQ multiplex PCR. The repertoire holds some 270,000 clones, with around 90% as singletons. This CDR3 is 15 amino acids long. Germline V lookup: CDR1 SGHRS, CDR2 YFSETQ. V shed 1 base and J shed 0 bases, with 7 bases lying between them. Grouping used clinical history reported by participants in a survey and questionnaire. Only one count was recorded for this clone. This rearrangement joins TRBV5-1 to TRBJ2-2; tentative D call: TRBD1 (5 bases). The sample consisted of PBMCs or T cells enriched from blood (not recorded which). The TCR originated in a woman aged 40 to 50 who had recovered from COVID-19. The chain's CDR3 is CASSLQGTNTGELFF. The CDR3 region has the DNA TGCGCCAGCAGCTTGCAGGGAACGAACACCGGGGAGCTGTTTTTT.